This entry lists 10 T cell receptor beta chains sequenced from one sample in a study of T-cell memory formation after mild COVID-19 (dated by TCRdb to the early 2020s). Library construction relied on 5' RACE. For sequencing, an Illumina NovaSeq 6000 was employed. The public reads were reanalyzed by TCRdb: fastp trimming at Q25, MiXCR alignment, in-frame beta chains only. Under each unique CDR3 protein, matching rows form one entry showing the most common genes and DNA. This sample is represented by about 560,000 distinct CDR3 sequences; approximately 15% of them were singletons. The ten most abundant clones make up around 8.1% of the sample. Sample: PBMCs or a T cell subset sorted from them (not recorded which). These receptors came from an adult woman who had mild COVID-19 (a few samples of this study predate the infection). The sample titles of this study are shuffled in the database, so cell type and time point are left out; the donor was told from shared clones.

J is TRBJ1-1 and V is TRBV24-1, with D perhaps matching TRBD1 (5 bases). This CDR3 has 13 residues. V was clipped by 9 bases and J by 1 base, with 11 bases between them. Germline CDR1 KGHDR, CDR2 SFDVKD. CDR3 nucleotides: TGTGCCACCGGCCAGGGATCGAACACTGAAGCTTTCTTT. Translation: CATGQGSNTEAFF.

The table lists this clonotype with a few counts. The chain joins TRBV7-2 to TRBJ2-3; 8 bases match TRBD2. The CDR3 has 15 amino acids. CDR1 is SGHTA, CDR2 FQGNSA, per germline. The trim removed 6 bases at V and 0 bases at J, leaving 5 bases unmatched. DNA for the CDR3: TGTGCCAGCAGACTCGGGAGGGGCAGCACAGATACGCAGTATTTT. It translates to CASRLGRGSTDTQYF. Full variable domain (missing parts from reference TRBV7-2 and TRBJ2-3): GAGVSQSPSNKVTEKGKDVELRCDPISGHTALYWYRQSLGQGLEFLIYFQGNSAPDKSGLPSDRFSAERTGGSVSTLTIQRTQQEDSAVYLCASRLGRGSTDTQYFGPGTRLTVL.

The rearrangement joins TRBV7-8 to TRBJ2-5; a weak D match, TRBD2 (6 bases). This CDR3 is built from 15 residues. Trimming took 3 bases from V and 1 from J, leaving 12 bases between them. CDR1 is SGHVS and CDR2 is FQNEAQ in the germline V gene. CDR3 sequence: CASSFYGGTQETQYF. CDR3 DNA sequence: TGTGCCAGCAGCTTTTATGGCGGGACCCAAGAGACCCAGTACTTC.

This clonotype was counted only a few times. V is TRBV21-1 and J is TRBJ2-7; the listed D gene, TRBD2, was not tested against the DNA. TRBV21-1 represents a pseudogene. The CDR3 runs to 16 residues. CDR3 coding DNA: TGTGCCAGCTTATCTATTTGGGGACCATCGGTCTACGAGCAGTACTTC. It codes for CASLSIWGPSVYEQYF.

This chain connects TRBV5-1 to TRBJ2-3; 10 bases align to TRBD2. CDR1 and CDR2 from the germline V gene are SGHRS and YFSETQ. Trimming removed 5 bases from V and 4 bases from J; junction bases left unmatched: 7. This CDR3 has 15 amino acids. CDR3 nucleotide sequence: TGCGCCAGCAGAGCTAGCGGGGGCTATGCAGATACGCAGTATTTT. Protein sequence: CASRASGGYADTQYF.

This clonotype has a handful of counts. The chain carries TRBV11-3 and TRBJ2-5, with 8 bases identical to TRBD1. CDR1 is SGHNT, CDR2 YENEEA, per germline. V shed 5 bases, J shed 1 base, and the junction held 18 bases outside the gene matches. The CDR3 length is 19 residues. The CDR3 DNA follows: TGTGCCAGCAGCCCCCGGACAGGGTATTTCGGAAGTTCCCAAGAGACCCAGTACTTC. Translated, it gives CASSPRTGYFGSSQETQYF.

This chain uses TRBV7-6 with TRBJ1-2, with 11 nucleotides matching TRBD1. In germline, CDR1 is SGHVS, CDR2 FNYEAQ. V shed 1 base, J shed 4 bases, and the junction held 5 bases outside the gene matches. The CDR3 is made up of 16 amino acids. The CDR3 loop is CASSLGGTGGTYGYTF. The CDR3 DNA follows: TGTGCCAGCAGCTTAGGGGGGACAGGGGGGACCTATGGCTACACCTTC. The full variable domain, with the rest looked up from reference TRBV7-6 and TRBJ1-2, is GAGVSQSPRYKVTKRGQDVALRCDPISGHVSLYWYRQALGQGPEFLTYFNYEAQQDKSGLPNDRFSAERPEGSISTLTIQRTEQRDSAMYRCASSLGGTGGTYGYTFGSGTRLTVV.

This clonotype was counted a few times. This chain joins TRBV20-1 and TRBJ1-5, with unresolved D. This CDR3 has 14 residues. Germline values: CDR1 DFQATT, CDR2 SNEGSKA (reference sequence). The V end lost 0 bases, the J end lost 4 bases, and 10 bases lay between the germline ends. CDR3 residues: CSARDLPGNQPQHF. CDR3 nucleotides: TGCAGTGCTAGAGATTTGCCGGGTAATCAGCCCCAGCATTTT.

The V and J genes are TRBV7-2 and TRBJ1-4; D call uncertain. This CDR3 has 14 amino acids. The V and J ends lost 8 bases and 4 bases respectively, with 14 bases between them. Germline CDR1 and CDR2: SGHTA and FQGNSA. The CDR3 loop reads CASAGGPSNEKLFF. CDR3 in DNA: TGTGCCAGCGCGGGAGGGCCTAGTAATGAAAAACTGTTTTTT.

This clonotype was detected only a few times. The V call is TRBV5-1, the J call TRBJ1-2; 7 nucleotides match TRBD1. The CDR3 is 14 residues long. CDR1 is SGHRS, CDR2 YFSETQ, per germline. The ends lost 3 bases at V and 3 bases at J; junction bases unmatched: 5. Here the CDR3 reads CASSSGTAYYGYTF. The CDR3 DNA reads as TGCGCCAGCAGCTCCGGGACAGCCTACTATGGCTACACCTTC.